This T cell receptor beta chain was sequenced in a study of cytomegalovirus exposure and HLA in healthy donors. The study ran its PCR with 60 Vbeta and 13 Jbeta primers. Assay used: immunoSEQ multiplex PCR; TCRdb lists only in-frame clones, some missing. The sample holds 120,000 to 150,000 clones; roughly four fifths are singletons and the top ten take 1.5% to 2%. This clone was seen more than once but under ten times. The CDR3 is 14 amino acids. The germline gives CDR1 LNHDA, CDR2 SQIVND (reference sequence). The trim removed 10 bases at V and 0 bases at J, leaving 4 bases unmatched. Sequencing input: PBMCs. This rearrangement joins TRBV19 to TRBJ1-4; 8 bases fit TRBD1. The source of this sequence is a female donor in good health and CMV-seronegative. The CDR3 coding sequence is TGTGCCACCGGGACAGGCGCAACTAATGAAAAACTGTTTTTT. Amino acids: CATGTGATNEKLFF.